These 17 T cell receptor beta chains share one sample of origin, sequenced in a study of shared clonotypes between healthy human individuals. Clones were sequenced by immunoSEQ multiplex PCR, and TCRdb holds only the in-frame ones, with some missing. In the table there are millions of clones, around 90% of which are singletons. Sequencing was done on a sample of naive CD4+ T cells sorted from blood. This sample's subset: CD45RA+ positively selected. These receptor sequences come from a man younger than 35 in good health.

This chain uses TRBV11-2 with TRBJ2-6; D not resolved. V dropped 0 bases and J dropped 4 bases, with 7 bases sitting between them. The CDR3 is made up of 15 amino acids. Germline V gives CDR1 SGHAT, CDR2 FQNNGV. The CDR3 protein is CASSLEGLGANVLTF. For the CDR3, the DNA is TGTGCCAGCAGCTTAGAGGGTCTCGGGGCCAACGTCCTGACTTTC.

The rearrangement joins TRBV6-6 to TRBJ1-3; 11 positions agree with TRBD1. V lost 2 bases to trimming and J lost 3 bases; unmatched junction nucleotides: 0. This CDR3 contains 15 residues. Germline V gene lookup returns CDR1 MNHNY and CDR2 SVGAGI (reference sequence). CDR3 sequence: CASSYGTGGGNTIYF. In DNA form, the CDR3 reads TGTGCCAGCAGTTACGGGACAGGGGGTGGAAACACCATATATTTT.

In the case of this clone: In the same sample, other DNA sequences code for this CDR3. The chain employs TRBV29-1 and TRBJ1-2; D not resolved. V was cut by 6 bases and J by 0 bases, with 8 bases left in between. The CDR3 has 12 amino acids. The germline gives CDR1 SQVTM, CDR2 ANQGSEA. CDR3 DNA: TGCAGCGTGGTGGGAGCTAACTATGGCTACACCTTC. Protein sequence: CSVVGANYGYTF.

The rearrangement uses TRBV6-5 and TRBJ2-5; TRBD2 might be the D (5 bases). The CDR3 has 13 residues. Trimming cost V 0 bases and J 10 bases, with 12 bases left between them. CDR1 is MNHEY, CDR2 SVGAGI, per germline. DNA for the CDR3: TGTGCCAGCAGTTACTCGATTCGGGAAGGCCAGTACTTC. Translating it yields CASSYSIREGQYF.

The rearrangement links TRBV5-1 to TRBJ1-1, with D tentatively TRBD1 (5 bases). The V gene lost 5 bases and the J gene lost 5 bases, with 16 bases spanning the gap. The CDR3 has 14 amino acids. The germline CDR1 and CDR2 sequences are SGHRS and YFSETQ. DNA of the CDR3: TGCGCCAGCAGAGAAACCGCTCAGGGTACTGAAGCTTTCTTT. As protein: CASRETAQGTEAFF.

V is TRBV4-1 and J is TRBJ2-5, with 12 bases matching TRBD1. V was pared by 4 bases and J by 5 bases, with 2 bases of the junction left unmatched. Germline CDR1 reads MGHRA; CDR2 reads YSYEKL. CDR3 size: 14 residues. CDR3 in amino acids: CASSPGQGAETQYF. The CDR3 nucleotides read TGCGCCAGCAGCCCGGGACAGGGGGCTGAGACCCAGTACTTC.

The chain is built from TRBV10-3 and TRBJ2-3; D call uncertain. Germline CDR1 reads ENHRY; CDR2 reads SYGVKD. The V and J ends lost 7 bases and 0 bases respectively, with 14 bases between them. The CDR3 runs 15 residues. CDR3 in DNA: TGTGCCATCATGGCTCGGGTTTCTAGCACAGATACGCAGTATTTT. Its translation is CAIMARVSSTDTQYF.

This chain joins TRBV4-1 and TRBJ1-1; TRBD1 aligns across 10 bases. J was trimmed by 6 bases and V by 0 bases; bases with no gene match: 22. CDR1 is MGHRA, CDR2 YSYEKL, per germline. The CDR3 has 21 residues. CDR3 DNA sequence: TGCGCCAGCAGCCAAGATCCACCGGGACAGGGGCGCCTAGGGGATAACTCTGAAGCTTTCTTT. Translating it yields CASSQDPPGQGRLGDNSEAFF.

V usage is TRBV5-6 and J usage is TRBJ2-1, with D uncertain. Trimming removed 2 bases at V and 9 bases at J, with 6 bases between. CDR1 is SGHDT, CDR2 YYEEEE, per germline. The length of the CDR3 is 11 residues. This chain's CDR3 is CASSFRGEQFF. The CDR3 DNA reads as TGTGCCAGCAGCTTTCGTGGTGAGCAGTTCTTC.

This clone was observed a single time. The chain couples TRBV5-1 to TRBJ1-5; no clear D. Germline V gene data show CDR1 as SGHRS and CDR2 as YFSETQ. The V gene lost 5 bases and the J gene lost 9 bases, with 15 bases spanning the gap. This CDR3 contains 13 residues. The CDR3: CASSSVERGPQHF. The CDR3 DNA reads TGCGCCAGCAGTTCAGTGGAGCGGGGGCCCCAGCATTTT.

J is TRBJ2-3 and V is TRBV7-4; 14 bases are a match to TRBD2. CDR3 length: 17 residues. Germline V lookup: CDR1 SGHVT, CDR2 SQSDAQ. The trim removed 3 bases at V and 7 bases at J, leaving 9 bases unmatched. DNA for the CDR3: TGTGCCAGCAGCTTGACTAGCGGGAGGGGTCTTGTAAATACGCAGTATTTT. Translating gives CASSLTSGRGLVNTQYF.

V is TRBV2 and J is TRBJ2-7, with TRBD1 matching over 10 bases. J gave up 2 bases and V 5 bases, and 3 bases lay outside the gene matches. The CDR3 contains 14 residues. Germline V gives CDR1 SNHLY, CDR2 FYNNEI. The chain's CDR3 is CASSRTGGTYEQYF. DNA for the CDR3: TGTGCCAGCAGTCGGACAGGGGGGACCTACGAGCAGTACTTC.

This chain joins TRBV7-2 and TRBJ2-3, with D tentatively TRBD2 (5 bases). Germline V gives CDR1 SGHTA, CDR2 FQGNSA. The ends were cut back, 1 base at V and 6 bases at J, with 14 bases in the middle. CDR3 length: 15 residues. The CDR3 loop reads CASSLGSGVYDTQYF. CDR3 sequence (DNA): TGTGCCAGCAGCTTAGGATCCGGGGTTTATGATACGCAGTATTTT.

The rearrangement joins TRBV9 to TRBJ1-3, with TRBD1 matching 8 bases. Germline CDR1 reads SGDLS; CDR2 reads YYNGEE. The CDR3 totals 16 residues. V was pared by 0 bases and J by 7 bases, with 9 bases of the junction left unmatched. The CDR3 spells CASSVGQGAVRNTIYF. The CDR3, as DNA: TGTGCCAGCAGCGTAGGCCAGGGGGCGGTAAGGAACACCATATATTTT.

The sample holds a few counts of this clone. This chain links TRBV10-3 with TRBJ1-1; no firm D call. The CDR3 runs 14 residues. Trimming pared 7 bases from V and 5 bases from J, leaving 17 bases between. Germline-derived CDR1 and CDR2 are ENHRY and SYGVKD. The CDR3 DNA reads TGTGCCATCACCGGATCTCCTTTGGGGACTGAAGCTTTCTTT. Amino acids: CAITGSPLGTEAFF.

This chain links TRBV18 with TRBJ1-6; a weak D match, TRBD1 (5 bases). Looked up from germline, CDR1 is KGHSH and CDR2 is LQKENI. The CDR3 runs to 14 residues. V was pared by 3 bases and J by 7 bases, with 10 bases between. The CDR3 nucleotides read TGTGCCAGCTCACCCGGGACTCAGAATTCACCCCTCCACTTT. Translation gives CASSPGTQNSPLHF.

V gene TRBV2 combines with J gene TRBJ2-7; no clear D. The ends were cut back, 3 bases at V and 5 bases at J, with 11 bases in the middle. This CDR3 is built from 13 residues. Per the germline V gene, CDR1 is SNHLY and CDR2 is FYNNEI. The CDR3: CASSEWGSHEQYF. The CDR3 nucleotides are TGTGCCAGCAGTGAGTGGGGTTCTCACGAGCAGTACTTC.